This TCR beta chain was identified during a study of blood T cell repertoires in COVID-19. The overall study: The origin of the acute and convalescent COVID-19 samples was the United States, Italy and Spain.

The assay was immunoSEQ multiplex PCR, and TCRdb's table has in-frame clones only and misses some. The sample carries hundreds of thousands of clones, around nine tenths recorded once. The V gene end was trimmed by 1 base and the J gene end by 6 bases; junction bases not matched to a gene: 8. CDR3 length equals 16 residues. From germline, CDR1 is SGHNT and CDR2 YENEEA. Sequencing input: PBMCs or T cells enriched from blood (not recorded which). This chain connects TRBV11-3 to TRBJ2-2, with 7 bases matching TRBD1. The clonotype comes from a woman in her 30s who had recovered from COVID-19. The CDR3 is CASSLGLGQGAGELFF. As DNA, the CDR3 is TGTGCCAGCAGCTTAGGCTTGGGGCAGGGGGCCGGGGAGCTGTTTTTT.